One and the same sample provided the 13 T cell receptor beta chains below, sequenced in a study of blood T cell repertoires in COVID-19. Repertoires were generated with immunoSEQ multiplex PCR, while TCRdb's copy carries only in-frame clones and drops some. Altogether over 200,000 clones are present, roughly nine tenths being singletons, with the ten largest covering approximately 12%. Sequencing was performed on peripheral blood. Source of these receptors: a young woman who had recovered from COVID-19.

V and J are TRBV19 and TRBJ1-5; D not resolved. From germline, CDR1 is LNHDA and CDR2 SQIVND (reference sequence). Trimming shortened V by 3 bases and J by 2 bases, and 11 bases separated the two germline ends. There are 15 residues in the CDR3. The CDR3 sequence: CASSMRAAGNQPQHF. The CDR3 bases are TGTGCCAGTAGTATGCGGGCGGCGGGCAATCAGCCCCAGCATTTT.

The gene calls are TRBV7-6 and TRBJ2-1; tentative D call: TRBD2 (6 bases). This CDR3 is 17 amino acids long. The V gene's germline CDR1 is SGHVS and CDR2 FNYEAQ. V was clipped by 2 bases and J by 3 bases, with 17 bases between them. In DNA, the CDR3 is TGTGCCAGCAGCTTACCTCCCGGCGGGAATCTCTACAATGAGCAGTTCTTC. It specifies CASSLPPGGNLYNEQFF.

V and J are TRBV19 and TRBJ2-1; D is possibly TRBD2 (5 bases). CDR1 LNHDA and CDR2 SQIVND come from the germline V gene (reference sequence). The CDR3 loop spans 14 amino acids. Trimming cost V 10 bases and J 1 base, with 14 bases left between them. The DNA for the CDR3 is TGTGCCACACATCCGCGACTATCCTACAATGAGCAGTTCTTC. It codes for CATHPRLSYNEQFF.

This sequence joins TRBV5-4 and TRBJ1-1; D gene unclear. Germline V lookup: CDR1 SGHNT, CDR2 YYREEE (reference sequence). The CDR3 extends over 14 amino acids. V was trimmed by 0 bases and J by 4 bases, leaving 10 bases between them. This CDR3 reads CASSLGGGSTEAFF. CDR3 sequence (DNA): TGTGCCAGCAGCTTGGGCGGCGGAAGCACTGAAGCTTTCTTT.

The chain joins TRBV7-9 to TRBJ2-7, with 8 nucleotides matching TRBD1. The CDR3 consists of 16 residues. Unmatched junction bases numbered 9, after V lost 5 bases and J lost 0 bases. Germline-derived CDR1 and CDR2 are SEHNR and FQNEAQ (reference sequence). DNA of the CDR3: TGTGCCAGCAGCCGAATCGGACAGGGAATCTCCTACGAGCAGTACTTC. This gives the protein CASSRIGQGISYEQYF.

This chain uses TRBV9 with TRBJ2-7, with D maybe TRBD1 (8 bases). V lost 0 bases and J 1 base, leaving 17 bases between the germline ends. CDR3 length equals 17 residues. The germline V gene has CDR1 SGDLS and CDR2 YYNGEE. Here the CDR3 DNA reads TGTGCCAGCAGCGTAGGGGGAGACAGGGGACTATCCTACGAGCAGTACTTC. Protein sequence: CASSVGGDRGLSYEQYF.

The rearrangement links TRBV2 to TRBJ1-2, with D tentatively TRBD1 (6 bases). Trimming removed 1 base from V and 4 bases from J, with 16 bases in between. CDR3 size: 16 residues. Per the germline V gene, CDR1 is SNHLY and CDR2 is FYNNEI. The CDR3: CASSEGAGASSYGYTF. DNA for the CDR3: TGTGCCAGCAGTGAAGGGGCGGGGGCGTCTTCCTATGGCTACACCTTC. The whole variable domain, filled in from reference TRBV2 and TRBJ1-2, reads EPEVTQTPSHQVTQMGQEVILRCVPISNHLYFYWYRQILGQKVEFLVSFYNNEISEKSEIFDDQFSVERPDGSNFTLKIRSTKLEDSAMYFCASSEGAGASSYGYTFGSGTRLTVV.

V and J are TRBV6-1 and TRBJ2-1; possibly TRBD2 for D (6 bases). The CDR3 consists of 12 residues. Germline loops: CDR1 MNHNS, CDR2 SASEGT. Trimming removed 2 bases from V and 8 bases from J, with 7 bases in between. CDR3 loop: CASSEWGDEQFF. The DNA for the CDR3 is TGTGCCAGCAGTGAATGGGGGGATGAGCAGTTCTTC.

The V call is TRBV3-1 (or the pseudogene TRBV3-2), the J call TRBJ1-5; no definite D call. The CDR3 loop spans 13 amino acids. Germline V gives CDR1 LGHDT, CDR2 YNNKEL (reference sequence). Between the trimmed V and J ends, which lost 1 base and 4 bases, there was a span of 5 bases. CDR3 protein: CASSQAGNQPQHF. DNA for the CDR3: TGTGCCAGCAGCCAAGCCGGGAATCAGCCCCAGCATTTT.

A note on this clone: The same CDR3 also results from other DNA sequences found in this sample. The chain is built from TRBV9 and TRBJ2-3; no clear D. Germline V gives CDR1 SGDLS, CDR2 YYNGEE. Trimming stripped 0 bases from V and 0 bases from J, with 5 bases between. The CDR3 is made up of 14 amino acids. CDR3 nucleotides: TGTGCCAGCAGCGTAGGCGGTAGCACAGATACGCAGTATTTT. Encoded protein: CASSVGGSTDTQYF.

V and J are TRBV25-1 and TRBJ2-7, with a possible D match to TRBD1 (5 bases). Trimming cost V 4 bases and J 0 bases, with 7 bases left between them. Germline V gives CDR1 MGHDK, CDR2 SYGVNS. The CDR3 loop spans 13 amino acids. As DNA, the CDR3 is TGTGCCAGCAGTGTTGACAGCTCCTACGAGCAGTACTTC. Its protein product is CASSVDSSYEQYF.

V usage is TRBV13 and J usage is TRBJ2-3; D perhaps matches TRBD2 (5 bases). The CDR3 totals 17 residues. V lost 2 bases and J 0 bases, leaving 15 bases between the germline ends. Germline CDR1 PRHDT, CDR2 FYEKMQ (reference sequence). CDR3 loop: CASSLSLRVDSTDTQYF. The CDR3 region has the DNA TGTGCCAGCAGCTTAAGTTTGCGGGTGGATAGCACAGATACGCAGTATTTT.

This sequence joins TRBV5-5 and TRBJ2-1; TRBD2 agrees at 10 bases. Germline CDR1 and CDR2: SGHKS and YYEKEE (reference sequence). The CDR3 loop spans 15 amino acids. Trimming at V came to 5 bases and at J to 8 bases, leaving 10 bases not matched to a gene. CDR3 residues: CASRAWLAGGHEQFF. CDR3 DNA: TGTGCCAGCAGAGCTTGGTTAGCGGGGGGTCATGAGCAGTTCTTC.